Listed here are 9 T cell receptor beta chains from one sample, sequenced in a study of blood T cell repertoires in COVID-19. Sequenced by immunoSEQ multiplex PCR; TCRdb stores in-frame clones only, minus some. Seen here are roughly 98,000 clones, over 75% observed once, and the top ten hold about 13%. Sequenced material: peripheral blood. Receptor source: a human donor in a cohort sampled during active COVID-19.

The CDR3: CASSLGQLRSSYNSPLHF. The CDR3 DNA reads TGTGCCAGCAGCTTAGGGCAGCTAAGGAGCTCCTATAATTCACCCCTCCACTTT. The chain recombines TRBV7-2 with TRBJ1-6; D gene ambiguous. Germline CDR1 SGHTA, CDR2 FQGNSA. The CDR3 length is 18 residues. V was trimmed by 1 base and J by 0 bases, leaving 13 bases between them.

This clone was counted once. CDR3 sequence: CASRLLALTSNTGELFF. The DNA of the CDR3 is TGTGCCAGCAGACTTCTAGCGTTAACCTCGAACACCGGGGAGCTGTTTTTT. The V and J genes are TRBV27 and TRBJ2-2; D possibly corresponds to TRBD2 (6 bases). Per the germline V gene, CDR1 is MNHEY and CDR2 is SMNVEV (reference sequence). The CDR3 spans 17 residues. The V end was cut by 6 bases, the J end by 0 bases, with 17 bases between.

This chain connects TRBV16 to TRBJ1-1, with D possibly TRBD1 on 5 matching bases. The V and J ends lost 3 bases and 5 bases respectively, with 13 bases between them. The germline V gene encodes CDR1 KGHSY and CDR2 FQNENV. The CDR3 is 14 amino acids. CDR3 amino acids: CASSHGKGRTEAFF. The CDR3, as DNA: TGTGCCAGCAGCCACGGCAAGGGGCGGACTGAAGCTTTCTTT.

This sequence joins TRBV6-1 and TRBJ1-4, with D maybe TRBD1 (5 bases). V gave up 2 bases and J gave up 7 bases, with 11 bases separating them. The CDR3 runs to 14 residues. Germline V lookup: CDR1 MNHNS, CDR2 SASEGT. This CDR3 is CASSEQGELEKLFF. Here the CDR3 DNA reads TGTGCCAGCAGTGAACAGGGTGAACTTGAAAAACTGTTTTTT.

V gene TRBV7-9 combines with J gene TRBJ1-5, with a weak D call TRBD1 (6 bases). Germline V gene sequence: CDR1 SEHNR, CDR2 FQNEAQ (reference sequence). Trimming shortened V by 3 bases and J by 4 bases, and 7 bases separated the two germline ends. This CDR3 is built from 13 residues. CDR3 in amino acids: CASSLTGNQPQHF. DNA of the CDR3: TGTGCCAGCAGCTTGACAGGTAATCAGCCCCAGCATTTT. The entire variable domain, with the rest obtained from reference TRBV7-9 and TRBJ1-5, is as follows: DTGVSQNPRHKITKRGQNVTFRCDPISEHNRLYWYRQTLGQGPEFLTYFQNEAQLEKSRLLSDRFSAERPKGSFSTLEIQRTEQGDSAMYLCASSLTGNQPQHFGDGTRLSIL.

V is TRBV20-1 and J is TRBJ1-1, with D perhaps matching TRBD1 (5 bases). This CDR3 contains 18 residues. CDR1 DFQATT and CDR2 SNEGSKA come from the germline V gene (reference sequence). Trimming took off 6 bases at V and 1 base at J, with 27 bases between the two ends. Written as DNA, the CDR3 is TGCAGTGCCAGTCAGGGAGGCCTTAGCCGGTATGGGAACACTGAAGCTTTCTTT. Amino acids: CSASQGGLSRYGNTEAFF.

The chain employs TRBV19 and TRBJ2-2, with 8 bases matching TRBD2. Trimming at V came to 6 bases and at J to 5 bases, leaving 8 bases not matched to a gene. Looked up from germline, CDR1 is LNHDA and CDR2 is SQIVND (reference sequence). The CDR3 sequence is 15 residues long. This CDR3 reads CASRYGGGPTGELFF. Written as DNA, the CDR3 is TGTGCCAGTAGATACGGCGGGGGGCCAACCGGGGAGCTGTTTTTT.

This clone was counted between two and nine times. The chain links TRBV19 to TRBJ1-5; D possibly corresponds to TRBD1 (5 bases). The CDR3 is 14 amino acids. The germline gives CDR1 LNHDA, CDR2 SQIVND (reference sequence). Trimming removed 4 bases from V and 0 bases from J, with 7 bases in between. Here the CDR3 reads CASSTGFSNQPQHF. In DNA, the CDR3 is TGTGCCAGTAGTACAGGGTTTAGCAATCAGCCCCAGCATTTT. The full variable domain, its missing parts supplied by reference TRBV19 and TRBJ1-5, is DGGITQSPKYLFRKEGQNVTLSCEQNLNHDAMYWYRQDPGQGLRLIYYSQIVNDFQKGDIAEGYSVSREKKESFPLTVTSAQKNPTAFYLCASSTGFSNQPQHFGDGTRLSIL.

This clone showed up just a few times. CDR3 sequence (DNA): TGTGCCACCAGTGAGGGGATAGGGGGACAGTCCTACAATGAGCAGTTCTTC. It translates to CATSEGIGGQSYNEQFF. The rearrangement uses TRBV24-1 and TRBJ2-1, with 7 positions matching TRBD1. Germline lookup yields CDR1 KGHDR and CDR2 SFDVKD. Germline trimming cut 4 bases from V and 1 base from J; bases unmatched to any gene: 9. The CDR3 is made up of 17 amino acids.